The 8 T cell receptor beta chains below come from one sample, sequenced in a study of early T cells in non-severe SARS-CoV-2 infection. TCRdb reprocessed the 5' RACE reads with MiXCR, giving one entry per CDR3 protein. The table records under 30,000 distinct CDR3 sequences, about 4.5% of them present only once. The sequenced sample consisted of whole blood. These receptors all come from an adult who was a healthcare worker with PCR-confirmed SARS-CoV-2 infection or an uninfected control (not recorded which).

The chain has TRBV9 and TRBJ1-2, with 10 positions matching TRBD1. J was trimmed by 2 bases and V by 4 bases; bases with no gene match: 2. CDR1 and CDR2 from the germline V gene are SGDLS and YYNGEE. The CDR3 consists of 14 residues. CDR3 nucleotide sequence: TGTGCCAGCAGCAAGGGACAGGGGAACTATGGCTACACCTTC. Residues: CASSKGQGNYGYTF.

This clonotype turned up a few times. The chain combines TRBV3-1 with TRBJ2-7; unclear D gene. V lost 3 bases, J lost 2 bases, and 11 bases lay in between. CDR3 length: 14 residues. From germline, CDR1 is LGHDT and CDR2 YNNKEL (reference sequence). In DNA, the CDR3 is TGTGCCAGCAGCCAGTCCCCTAGGGCCTACGAGCAGTACTTC. Its protein product is CASSQSPRAYEQYF.

This clonotype was counted ten times or more. The chain links TRBV5-1 to TRBJ2-5; tentatively, D is TRBD2 (5 bases). The CDR3 extends over 15 amino acids. Per the germline V gene, CDR1 is SGHRS and CDR2 is YFSETQ. The V and J ends lost 0 bases and 5 bases respectively, with 14 bases between them. CDR3 region: CASSLAGLPSETQYF. CDR3 nucleotides: TGCGCCAGCAGCTTGGCAGGACTCCCCTCGGAGACCCAGTACTTC.

This clonotype was observed a few times. The V call is TRBV29-1, the J call TRBJ1-2; D possibly corresponds to TRBD1 (5 bases). V was cut by 4 bases and J by 5 bases, with 8 bases left in between. The CDR3 spans 11 residues. Germline values: CDR1 SQVTM, CDR2 ANQGSEA. Here the CDR3 reads CSVVAGYGYTF. CDR3 nucleotides: TGCAGCGTTGTCGCAGGGTATGGCTACACCTTC. Looking up the rest from reference TRBV29-1 and TRBJ1-2 gives the full variable domain: SAVISQKPSRDICQRGTSLTIQCQVDSQVTMMFWYRQQPGQSLTLIATANQGSEATYESGFVIDKFPISRPNLTFSTLTVSNMSPEDSSIYLCSVVAGYGYTFGSGTRLTVV.

This clonotype was found a few times. The junction shows a germline mismatch at one end, possibly a read error. This sequence joins TRBV29-1 and TRBJ2-3, with no clear D. The germline gives CDR1 SQVTM, CDR2 ANQGSEA. The CDR3 has 9 amino acids. This CDR3 reads CNVGDTQYF. In DNA form, the CDR3 reads TGCAACGTTGGGGATACGCAGTATTTT.

This clonotype was counted at least ten times. The chain uses TRBV20-1 and TRBJ2-1; TRBD2 agrees at 11 bases. This CDR3 comprises 15 residues. With 4 bases clipped from V and 9 bases from J, the junction kept 11 bases outside the gene matches. Germline CDR1 is DFQATT and CDR2 is SNEGSKA (reference sequence). CDR3 loop: CSATRIAGGPFEQFF. The DNA of the CDR3 is TGCAGTGCTACGCGAATAGCGGGAGGGCCCTTTGAGCAGTTCTTC.

This clonotype showed up many times. The chain joins TRBV6-5 to TRBJ2-1; 7 bases are shared with TRBD1. Per the germline V gene, CDR1 is MNHEY and CDR2 is SVGAGI. The CDR3 spans 15 residues. V shed 6 bases and J 7 bases; nucleotides not matched to a gene: 12. CDR3 residues: CASRSTGAAGNEQFF. The CDR3 nucleotides read TGTGCCAGCAGATCCACAGGGGCCGCTGGGAATGAGCAGTTCTTC.

This clonotype has at least ten counts. This sequence joins TRBV11-2 and TRBJ2-7, with D perhaps matching TRBD1 (5 bases). Germline values: CDR1 SGHAT, CDR2 FQNNGV. V dropped 0 bases and J dropped 8 bases, with 14 bases sitting between them. The CDR3 has 14 residues. Here the CDR3 DNA reads TGTGCCAGCAGCTTAGATCTCTGGCAGGGCCAGCAGTACTTC. Protein sequence: CASSLDLWQGQQYF.